This T cell receptor beta chain was observed in a study of T cells after yellow fever vaccination. Study-level results: Only a small proportion of the clonotypes turned up in both the CD4 and the CD8 compartments, likely arising from convergent recombination. Though it reached lower strength, the secondary response hit its peak faster, day 5 versus 15.

Ten or more counts support this clonotype. Its antigen remains unidentified. A single record per CDR3 protein comes from TCRdb applying MiXCR to the 5' RACE reads. Of some 560,000 distinct CDR3 sequences in the sample, less than 20% were seen once. This receptor was taken from a man younger than 35 who received the YFV17D yellow fever vaccine. The sequencing used PBMCs, collected about 5 days after the first yellow fever vaccination.

The CDR3 reads CASNIAGGYYNEQFF. The CDR3 DNA reads TGTGCCAGCAACATAGCGGGGGGCTACTACAATGAGCAGTTCTTC. The rearrangement links TRBV7-2 to TRBJ2-1, with 10 bases aligning to TRBD2. The CDR3 consists of 15 residues. Per the germline V gene, CDR1 is SGHTA and CDR2 is FQGNSA. Trimming removed 7 bases from V and 3 bases from J; junction bases left unmatched: 6.